One and the same sample provided the 6 T cell receptor beta chains below, sequenced in a study of T cells after yellow fever vaccination. MiXCR was run by TCRdb on the 5' RACE reads, yielding one entry per CDR3 protein. The sample records a few hundred thousand distinct CDR3 sequences, 6.9% being singletons. This specimen consisted of CD4+ T cells sorted from PBMCs, obtained 15 days after the yellow fever booster vaccination. Every receptor here comes from a man aged 25 to 40 who received the YFV17D yellow fever vaccine.

With regard to this clonotype: Relative to the germline gene, one junction end is altered; a read error may explain this. The chain carries TRBV6-5 and TRBJ2-3; the D is unclear. The CDR3 is 15 residues long. CDR1 is MNHEY and CDR2 is SVGAGI in the germline V gene. CDR3 residues: CDSSYPGEVGSTQYF. CDR3 sequence (DNA): TGTGACAGCAGTTACCCGGGCGAAGTCGGGTCCACGCAGTATTTT.

This clonotype was observed many times. The gene calls are TRBV29-1 and TRBJ2-5, with 7 bases matching TRBD1. The CDR3 spans 13 residues. The V segment lost 3 bases and the J segment 4 bases; nucleotides outside the gene matches: 5. The germline gives CDR1 SQVTM, CDR2 ANQGSEA. CDR3 region: CSVELRGPETQYF. DNA of the CDR3: TGCAGCGTTGAGTTAAGGGGGCCAGAGACCCAGTACTTC.

Turning to this clonotype: A read error may explain this, as a much larger clone is one base away. This rearrangement joins TRBV10-1 to TRBJ2-3, with TRBD2 identical over 13 bases. CDR3 length: 17 residues. Germline V gives CDR1 WNHNN, CDR2 SYGVQD (reference sequence). In nucleotides, the CDR3 is TGCGCCTGCAGTTCTCGGACTAGCGGGAGCCGCACAGATACGCAGTATTTT. Translating it yields CACSSRTSGSRTDTQYF.

In its sample, this clonotype was seen many times. The CDR3 sequence: CASSLSAGYTF. The CDR3 nucleotides read TGTGCCAGCAGCTTATCGGCCGGCTACACCTTC. The rearrangement links TRBV7-2 to TRBJ1-2, with no clear D. The CDR3 extends over 11 amino acids. The V gene's germline CDR1 is SGHTA and CDR2 FQGNSA. V lost 2 bases and J lost 8, with 6 bases in between.

This clonotype was observed many times. This rearrangement joins TRBV5-1 to TRBJ2-5; 9 bases match TRBD2. The CDR3 has 17 amino acids. The germline V gene has CDR1 SGHRS and CDR2 YFSETQ. The ends lost 0 bases at V and 4 bases at J; junction bases unmatched: 10. The DNA for the CDR3 is TGCGCCAGCAGCTTGGGGTTCGGCGGGAGGGCCCGAGAGACCCAGTACTTC. Protein product: CASSLGFGGRARETQYF.

In this sample, this clonotype turned up a few times. V and J are TRBV5-4 and TRBJ2-5, with 13 bases aligning to TRBD2. This CDR3 contains 16 residues. Germline CDR1 is SGHNT and CDR2 is YYREEE (reference sequence). The J segment lost 2 bases and the V segment lost 4 bases, leaving 5 bases of the junction unmatched. Here the CDR3 reads CASSAGLAGVQETQYF. The CDR3 bases are TGTGCCAGCAGCGCCGGACTAGCGGGAGTACAAGAGACCCAGTACTTC. Full variable domain (rest looked up from reference TRBV5-4 and TRBJ2-5): ETGVTQSPTHLIKTRGQQVTLRCSSQSGHNTVSWYQQALGQGPQFIFQYYREEENGRGNFPPRFSGLQFPNYSSELNVNALELDDSALYLCASSAGLAGVQETQYFGPGTRLLVL.